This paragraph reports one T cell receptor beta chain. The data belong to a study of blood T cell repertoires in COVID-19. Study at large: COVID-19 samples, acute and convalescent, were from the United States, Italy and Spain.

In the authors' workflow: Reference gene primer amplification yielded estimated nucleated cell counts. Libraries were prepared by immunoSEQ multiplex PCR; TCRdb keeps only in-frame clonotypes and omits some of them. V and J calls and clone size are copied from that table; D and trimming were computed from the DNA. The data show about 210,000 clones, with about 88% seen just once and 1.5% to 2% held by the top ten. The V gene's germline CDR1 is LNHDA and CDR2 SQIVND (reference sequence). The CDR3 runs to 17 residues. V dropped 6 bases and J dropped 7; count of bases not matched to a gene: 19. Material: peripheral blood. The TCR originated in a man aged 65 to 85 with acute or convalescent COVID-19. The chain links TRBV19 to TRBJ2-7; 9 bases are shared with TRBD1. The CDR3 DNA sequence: TGTGCCAGTAGCCTACCAACCGGGACAGGGAAATTGGGGGAGCAGTACTTC. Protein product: CASSLPTGTGKLGEQYF.